This T cell receptor (beta chain) derives from a study of T cells expressing NK-cell markers. Study as a whole: HCMV serostatus: most of the eight sequenced donors positive, one negative.

This CDR3 has 19 residues. Germline V gives CDR1 SGHAT, CDR2 FQNNGV. Regarding this clonotype: Its antigen is not known.

Study-wide points: Nothing established the HCMV specificity of expanded NKG2C+ T cell clones. Each of 6 or 7 donors carried dominant NKG2C+ clonotypes accounting for roughly 1.0-7.5% of CD8+ T cells.

For each CDR3 protein, TCRdb gives one entry from its re-call of the 5' RACE reads, without DNA. This table lists some 410,000 distinct CDR3 sequences. The genes are TRBV11-2 and TRBJ2-5; TCRdb calls TRBD2, which cannot be checked without DNA. The sequenced material came from blood T cells: a sorted CD56 or NKG2C T cell subset, CD4+ or CD8+ T cells, or bulk PBMC T cells (not recorded which). This receptor was obtained from a woman between 18 and 69 years old in good health. Here the CDR3 reads CASSLSHGGLAGDRETQYF.